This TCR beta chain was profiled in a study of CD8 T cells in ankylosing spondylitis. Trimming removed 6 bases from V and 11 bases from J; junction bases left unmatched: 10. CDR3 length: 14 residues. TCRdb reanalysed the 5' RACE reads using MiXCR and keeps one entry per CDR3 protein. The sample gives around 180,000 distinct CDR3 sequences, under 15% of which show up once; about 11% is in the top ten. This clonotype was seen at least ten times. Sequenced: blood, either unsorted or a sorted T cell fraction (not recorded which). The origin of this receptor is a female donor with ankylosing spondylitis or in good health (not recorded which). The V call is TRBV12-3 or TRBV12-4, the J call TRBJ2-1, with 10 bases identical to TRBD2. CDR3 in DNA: TGTGCCAGCAGCAATTCCGGGACTAGCGTTCAGCAGTTCTTC. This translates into CASSNSGTSVQQFF.